Detailed here is one TCR beta chain. This CDR3 is 17 amino acids long. Per germline, CDR1 LGHDT and CDR2 YNNKEL (reference sequence). After removal of 5 bases from V and 1 base from J, the junction contained 11 bases not matched to a gene. Original processing methods: Estimated nucleated cell counts came from reference gene primer amplification. Using immunoSEQ multiplex PCR, the repertoire was profiled, and TCRdb retains in-frame clones only, with some absent. The V and J calls and clone size come from that table; D and trimming were worked out from the DNA. The table shows approximately 200,000 clones, with about 88% occurring only once. The data originate from a study of blood T cell repertoires in COVID-19. In the study overall: Acute and convalescent COVID-19 specimens originated in the United States, Italy and Spain. Sample material is recorded as cDNA or gDNA derived from T cells, B-cell-depleted T cells, or PBMCs.

The chain carries TRBV3-1 (or the pseudogene TRBV3-2) and TRBJ2-3; 8 bases agree with TRBD2. This TCR came from a man aged 65 to 79 with active or convalescent COVID-19. The sequenced material came from peripheral blood. Written as DNA, the CDR3 is TGTGCCAGCAGCTCCACTCGCGGGGGGACGCGCACAGATACGCAGTATTTT. Translated: CASSSTRGGTRTDTQYF.